These 11 T cell receptor beta chains share one sample of origin, sequenced in a study of blood T cell repertoires in COVID-19. Some clones are missing from TCRdb's copy, which holds only in-frame ones; the method was immunoSEQ multiplex PCR. The sample lists over 95,000 clones, around 85% occurring once. Specimen: peripheral blood. These TCRs come from a woman aged 55-69 years with COVID-19, enrolled during active disease.

This rearrangement joins TRBV27 to TRBJ2-1; 9 bases match TRBD1. The CDR3 loop spans 15 amino acids. CDR1 and CDR2 (germline): MNHEY, SMNVEV (reference sequence). The V and J ends lost 4 bases and 4 bases, in that order; junction bases with no gene match: 5. The CDR3 region is CASSYRDRVYNEQFF. The CDR3 DNA reads TGTGCCAGCAGTTACCGGGACAGGGTATACAATGAGCAGTTCTTC.

The CDR3: CASSIASTGIGEKLFF. For the CDR3, the DNA is TGTGCCAGTAGTATAGCCTCGACAGGGATTGGTGAAAAACTGTTTTTT. The chain combines TRBV19 with TRBJ1-4; 7 positions agree with TRBD1. V lost 1 base and J lost 7; bases outside the gene matches: 9. The CDR3 is 16 amino acids. The germline gives CDR1 LNHDA, CDR2 SQIVND (reference sequence).

This clone appeared a few times. The chain links TRBV9 to TRBJ2-1; 7 nucleotides match TRBD2. The germline V gene has CDR1 SGDLS and CDR2 YYNGEE. The CDR3 length is 13 residues. Trimming removed 0 bases from V and 14 bases from J; junction bases left unmatched: 8. CDR3 protein: CASSVGPGGNEFF. The CDR3 region has the DNA TGTGCCAGCAGCGTAGGGCCGGGGGGTAACGAGTTCTTC.

The rearrangement uses TRBV7-3 and TRBJ2-7; 10 nucleotides match TRBD2. The CDR3 spans 14 residues. Unmatched junction bases numbered 6, after V lost 5 bases and J lost 5 bases. Germline CDR1 SGHTA, CDR2 FQGTGA. In DNA, the CDR3 is TGTGCCAGCAGCGGTAGCGGGGGGTTCGACGAGCAGTACTTC. Its protein product is CASSGSGGFDEQYF.

The chain joins TRBV10-3 to TRBJ2-1; TRBD1 aligns across 12 bases. Germline V gene lookup returns CDR1 ENHRY and CDR2 SYGVKD. V lost 9 bases to trimming and J lost 9 bases; unmatched junction nucleotides: 12. This CDR3 has 15 amino acids. The CDR3 sequence: CAIQIRDRGPIEQFF. CDR3 coding DNA: TGTGCCATACAGATCCGGGACAGGGGGCCTATTGAGCAGTTCTTC.

The CDR3, as DNA: TGTGCCAGCAGCTTGGACAGGGGTAATGAGCAGTTCTTC. It encodes CASSLDRGNEQFF. The genes are TRBV7-2 and TRBJ2-1; 9 bases fit TRBD1. Trimming cost V 3 bases and J 7 bases; bases outside gene matches: 1. The germline V gene has CDR1 SGHTA and CDR2 FQGNSA. This CDR3 has 13 amino acids.

The chain has TRBV10-3 and TRBJ2-1; 10 nucleotides agree with TRBD2. The V gene end was trimmed by 2 bases and the J gene end by 8 bases; junction bases not matched to a gene: 9. The germline V gene encodes CDR1 ENHRY and CDR2 SYGVKD. The CDR3 sequence is 16 residues long. CDR3 nucleotide sequence: TGTGCCATCAGTGAGACGCTAGGGACTAGCGTGGATGAGCAGTTCTTC. This encodes CAISETLGTSVDEQFF.

The chain carries TRBV18 and TRBJ1-5, with D unresolved. V was pared by 3 bases and J by 0 bases, with 9 bases between. This CDR3 comprises 15 residues. CDR1 is KGHSH and CDR2 is LQKENI in the germline V gene. The CDR3 DNA reads as TGTGCCAGCTCACCGTACGGTGATAGCAATCAGCCCCAGCATTTT. This sequence encodes CASSPYGDSNQPQHF.

The chain links TRBV19 to TRBJ1-5; weak D call: TRBD1 (6 bases). V shed 9 bases and J shed 2 bases, with 14 bases lying between them. The CDR3 loop spans 14 amino acids. The germline gives CDR1 LNHDA, CDR2 SQIVND (reference sequence). The CDR3 DNA reads TGTGCCAGCGGACCGGGGGGCGGCAATCAGCCCCAGCATTTT. It codes for CASGPGGGNQPQHF.

The chain links TRBV3-1 (or the pseudogene TRBV3-2) to TRBJ1-4, with D possibly being TRBD1 (6 bases). The CDR3 is 15 residues long. The V end lost 4 bases, the J end lost 7 bases, and 16 bases lay between the germline ends. From germline, CDR1 is LGHDT and CDR2 YNNKEL (reference sequence). This CDR3 is CASSPLGGGGEKLFF. The CDR3 bases are TGTGCCAGCAGCCCATTGGGAGGGGGTGGTGAAAAACTGTTTTTT.

The chain links TRBV25-1 to TRBJ2-2; D may be TRBD1 (6 bases). This CDR3 spans 13 amino acids. Deletions cut 7 bases from V and 6 bases from J, with 12 bases between. CDR1 and CDR2 from the germline V gene are MGHDK and SYGVNS. The CDR3 nucleotides are TGTGCCAGCACAGGGGCATTTTCCGGGGAGCTGTTTTTT. Translation gives CASTGAFSGELFF.